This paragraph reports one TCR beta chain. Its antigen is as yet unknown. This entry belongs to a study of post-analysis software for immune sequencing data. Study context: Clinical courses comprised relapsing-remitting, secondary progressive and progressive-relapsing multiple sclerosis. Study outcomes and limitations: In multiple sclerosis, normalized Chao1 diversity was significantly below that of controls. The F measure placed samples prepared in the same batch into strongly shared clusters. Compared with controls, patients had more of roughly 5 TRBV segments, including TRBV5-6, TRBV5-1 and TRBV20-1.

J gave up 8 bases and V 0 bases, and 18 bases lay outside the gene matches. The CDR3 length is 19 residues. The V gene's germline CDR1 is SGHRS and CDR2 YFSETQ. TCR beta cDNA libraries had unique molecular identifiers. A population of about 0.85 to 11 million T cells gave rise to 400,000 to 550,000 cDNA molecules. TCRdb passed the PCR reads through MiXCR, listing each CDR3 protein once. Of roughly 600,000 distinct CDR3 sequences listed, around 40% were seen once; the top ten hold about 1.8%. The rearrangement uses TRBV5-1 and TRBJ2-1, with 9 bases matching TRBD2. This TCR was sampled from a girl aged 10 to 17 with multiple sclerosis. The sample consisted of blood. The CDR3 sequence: CASSLDDLTSGVGKDEQFF. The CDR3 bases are TGCGCCAGCAGCTTGGACGACCTGACTAGCGGTGTTGGAAAGGATGAGCAGTTCTTC.